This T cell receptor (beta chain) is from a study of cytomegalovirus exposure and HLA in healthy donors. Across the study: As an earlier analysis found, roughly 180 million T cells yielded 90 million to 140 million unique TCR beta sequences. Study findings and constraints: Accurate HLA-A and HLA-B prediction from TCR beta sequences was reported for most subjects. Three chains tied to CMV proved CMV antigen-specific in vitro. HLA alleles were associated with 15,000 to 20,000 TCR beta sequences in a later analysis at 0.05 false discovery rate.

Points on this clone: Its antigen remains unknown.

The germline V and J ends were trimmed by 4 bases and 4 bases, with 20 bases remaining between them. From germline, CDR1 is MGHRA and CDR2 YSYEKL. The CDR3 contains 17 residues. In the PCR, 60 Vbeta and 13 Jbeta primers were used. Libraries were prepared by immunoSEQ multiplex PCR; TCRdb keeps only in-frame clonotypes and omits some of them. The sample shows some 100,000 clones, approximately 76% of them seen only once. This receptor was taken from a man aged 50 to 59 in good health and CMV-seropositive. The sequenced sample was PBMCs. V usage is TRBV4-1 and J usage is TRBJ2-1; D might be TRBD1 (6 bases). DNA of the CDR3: TGCGCCAGCAGCCTAGGGGGTGGGCTAGCTAAATACAATGAGCAGTTCTTC. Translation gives CASSLGGGLAKYNEQFF.